The 27 T cell receptor beta chains given below trace back to one sample, sequenced in a study of CD8+CD57+ T cells in acquired aplastic anemia. Profiling of TCR beta VDJ combinations and CDR3 sequences used genomic DNA as template. TCRdb processed the reads anew with MiXCR; each CDR3 protein has one entry. The table records about 68,000 distinct CDR3 sequences, under 65% of them present only once. Sequencing was carried out using sorted CD4+, CD8+, or CD8+CD57+ T cells (not recorded which) from PBMCs. These receptors were taken from a human donor in good health, serving as a control.

This sequence joins TRBV10-1 and TRBJ1-2; TRBD1 matches 8 bases. The germline gives CDR1 WNHNN, CDR2 SYGVQD (reference sequence). The CDR3 consists of 13 residues. J gave up 8 bases and V 6 bases, and 8 bases lay outside the gene matches. This CDR3 reads CASSADRDGGYTF. CDR3 sequence (DNA): TGCGCCAGCAGCGCGGACAGGGATGGGGGCTACACCTTC.

As concerns this clonotype: The junction departs from germline at one end; a sequencing error may be responsible. The V and J genes are TRBV10-3 and TRBJ2-5; D remains unclear. Looked up from germline, CDR1 is ENHRY and CDR2 is SYGVKD. The CDR3 consists of 15 residues. The CDR3 coding sequence is TGTGCCAGCAGTGCGGAACACTTTTCGGCAGAGACCCAGTACTTC. Translation: CASSAEHFSAETQYF.

This clonotype turned up a few times. The rearrangement uses TRBV19 and TRBJ2-1; 9 bases match TRBD2. The CDR3 is 15 residues long. With 6 bases clipped from V and 4 bases from J, the junction kept 7 bases outside the gene matches. Germline V gene lookup returns CDR1 LNHDA and CDR2 SQIVND (reference sequence). The CDR3 loop is CASSLTSGPYNEQFF. The CDR3 DNA is TGTGCCAGTAGCCTAACTAGCGGGCCTTACAATGAGCAGTTCTTC. Full variable domain (rest looked up from reference TRBV19 and TRBJ2-1): DGGITQSPKYLFRKEGQNVTLSCEQNLNHDAMYWYRQDPGQGLRLIYYSQIVNDFQKGDIAEGYSVSREKKESFPLTVTSAQKNPTAFYLCASSLTSGPYNEQFFGPGTRLTVL.

The chain joins TRBV2 to TRBJ1-2; D gene unclear. Germline assignment: CDR1 SNHLY and CDR2 FYNNEI. The CDR3 is 13 amino acids. The V gene lost 1 base and the J gene lost 2 bases, with 5 bases spanning the gap. DNA for the CDR3: TGTGCCAGCAGTGAAGATCCGAACTATGGCTACACCTTC. Its protein is CASSEDPNYGYTF. Full variable domain (rest looked up from reference TRBV2 and TRBJ1-2): EPEVTQTPSHQVTQMGQEVILRCVPISNHLYFYWYRQILGQKVEFLVSFYNNEISEKSEIFDDQFSVERPDGSNFTLKIRSTKLEDSAMYFCASSEDPNYGYTFGSGTRLTVV.

Ten or more counts support this clonotype. This chain connects TRBV20-1 to TRBJ2-7; perhaps TRBD2 as D (6 bases). In germline, CDR1 is DFQATT, CDR2 SNEGSKA (reference sequence). Trimming took off 3 bases at V and 5 bases at J, with 23 bases between the two ends. The CDR3 has 16 residues. CDR3 amino acids: CSARPHIADLYDEQYF. The CDR3, as DNA: TGCAGTGCTAGGCCCCATATAGCGGACCTCTACGACGAGCAGTACTTC.

Concerning this clonotype itself: One junction end does not reproduce the germline sequence, and a read error may be involved. The V gene is TRBV7-9, the J gene TRBJ2-7, with 7 bases fitting TRBD2. This CDR3 contains 14 residues. The germline V gene encodes CDR1 SEHNR and CDR2 FQNEAQ (reference sequence). The CDR3 loop is CASSLIRGEYERYF. The DNA for the CDR3 is TGCGCCAGCAGCTTAATTCGGGGGGAGTACGAGCGGTACTTC.

This clonotype has a single count. The gene calls are TRBV4-2 and TRBJ1-4; D gene uncertain. The V gene's germline CDR1 is LGHNA and CDR2 YNFKEQ. The CDR3 runs 15 residues. Trimming pared 1 base from V and 5 bases from J, leaving 11 bases between. CDR3 sequence (DNA): TGTGCCAGCAGCCAAGTGTCGGCAGCGAATGAAAAACTGTTTTTT. Its translation: CASSQVSAANEKLFF.

The rearrangement uses TRBV2 and TRBJ1-5; 7 nucleotides line up with TRBD1. CDR1 and CDR2 from the germline V gene are SNHLY and FYNNEI. Trimming cost V 6 bases and J 4 bases; bases outside gene matches: 6. The CDR3 consists of 14 residues. CDR3 amino acids: CASSGGQENQPQHF. DNA for the CDR3: TGTGCCAGCAGCGGCGGACAGGAAAATCAGCCCCAGCATTTT.

The chain employs TRBV15 and TRBJ1-1; TRBD1 aligns across 7 bases. The CDR3 consists of 15 residues. Germline assignment: CDR1 LNHNV and CDR2 YYDKDF (reference sequence). V was pared by 4 bases and J by 5 bases, with 10 bases of the junction left unmatched. CDR3 DNA sequence: TGTGCCACCAGCACACCCTGGGCAGGGGGGACTGAAGCTTTCTTT. This translates into CATSTPWAGGTEAFF.

DNA of the CDR3: TGTGCCAGCATAGAGTGGTCCGATGAGCAGTTCTTC. Translation gives CASIEWSDEQFF. The chain links TRBV7-3 to TRBJ2-1; D remains ambiguous. V was pared by 7 bases and J by 8 bases, with 12 bases between. Per the germline V gene, CDR1 is SGHTA and CDR2 is FQGTGA. This CDR3 is 12 amino acids long.

This clonotype counts as medium-sized. CDR3 loop: CASTGDRGDYGYTF. CDR3 coding DNA: TGTGCCAGCACCGGGGACAGGGGGGACTATGGCTACACCTTC. The chain links TRBV2 to TRBJ1-2; TRBD1 agrees at 11 bases. Germline assignment: CDR1 SNHLY and CDR2 FYNNEI. CDR3 length: 14 residues. Unmatched junction bases numbered 4, after V lost 7 bases and J lost 3 bases.

This clonotype rates as medium-sized. The rearrangement links TRBV19 to TRBJ1-2; 9 positions agree with TRBD1. CDR3 length equals 14 residues. The V gene end was trimmed by 8 bases and the J gene end by 9 bases; junction bases not matched to a gene: 13. Germline V CDR1 and CDR2: LNHDA, SQIVND (reference sequence). The CDR3 is CASRLGGQGFSYTF. CDR3 DNA: TGTGCCAGTCGCTTAGGGGGACAGGGCTTCAGCTACACCTTC.

This clonotype came up many times. This chain links TRBV20-1 with TRBJ2-7, with 9 bases matching TRBD1. The ends lost 3 bases at V and 4 bases at J; junction bases unmatched: 10. The CDR3 covers 15 residues. In germline, CDR1 is DFQATT, CDR2 SNEGSKA (reference sequence). The CDR3 loop is CSARGLGTGLYEQYF. In DNA form, the CDR3 reads TGCAGTGCTAGGGGTTTGGGGACAGGGTTATACGAGCAGTACTTC.

The rearrangement joins TRBV12-3 or TRBV12-4 to TRBJ2-3; TRBD1 matches 8 bases. The CDR3 loop spans 13 amino acids. After removal of 6 bases from V and 4 bases from J, the junction contained 3 bases not matched to a gene. In nucleotides, the CDR3 is TGTGCCAGCAGCGCAGGGGGCTCAGATACGCAGTATTTT. It specifies CASSAGGSDTQYF.

This clonotype has at least ten counts. Likely a read error: the CDR3 ends without its conserved phenylalanine or tryptophan. The DNA is omitted, as the CDR3 cannot be located on it reliably, and the CDR3 follows TCRdb's listing. The chain couples TRBV7-8 to TRBJ2-7. A total of 8 residues make up the CDR3, ends included. From germline, CDR1 is SGHVS and CDR2 FQNEAQ. The CDR3 region is CASSLATP.

V gene TRBV2 combines with J gene TRBJ1-1; 7 nucleotides match TRBD1. This CDR3 contains 12 residues. CDR1 SNHLY and CDR2 FYNNEI come from the germline V gene. Trimming cost V 4 bases and J 10 bases; bases outside gene matches: 6. Here the CDR3 reads CASSVRGQAAFF. CDR3 DNA sequence: TGTGCCAGCAGTGTTAGGGGGCAGGCAGCTTTCTTT.

J is TRBJ2-2 and V is TRBV7-9, with D hard to call. Germline assignment: CDR1 SEHNR and CDR2 FQNEAQ (reference sequence). With 5 bases removed from V and 6 bases from J, the gap between germline ends came to 10 bases. CDR3 length equals 13 residues. CDR3 DNA: TGTGCCAGCAGCCAGATTAGGGCCGGGGAGCTGTTTTTT. It specifies CASSQIRAGELFF. Combining the CDR3 with reference TRBV7-9 and TRBJ2-2 gives the whole variable domain DTGVSQNPRHKITKRGQNVTFRCDPISEHNRLYWYRQTLGQGPEFLTYFQNEAQLEKSRLLSDRFSAERPKGSFSTLEIQRTEQGDSAMYLCASSQIRAGELFFGEGSRLTVL.

J is TRBJ1-1 and V is TRBV30, with unresolved D. Germline assignment: CDR1 GTSNPN and CDR2 SVGIG (reference sequence). The V gene lost 2 bases and the J gene lost 2 bases, with 12 bases spanning the gap. The CDR3 extends over 14 amino acids. CDR3 nucleotide sequence: TGTGCCTGGAGTTTCTCCCTAGGAAACACTGAAGCTTTCTTT. Amino acid sequence: CAWSFSLGNTEAFF. The variable domain in full, completed from reference TRBV30 and TRBJ1-1, reads SQTIHQWPATLVQPVGSPLSLECTVEGTSNPNLYWYRQAAGRGLQLLFYSVGIGQISSEVPQNLSASRPQDRQFILSSKKLLLSDSGFYLCAWSFSLGNTEAFFGQGTRLTVV.

The table lists this clonotype with many counts. V gene TRBV6-1 combines with J gene TRBJ2-3; D is perhaps TRBD1 (6 bases). V was shortened by 8 bases and J by 2 bases, with 17 bases between the two germline ends. The CDR3 has 15 residues. The germline V gene has CDR1 MNHNS and CDR2 SASEGT. CDR3 in DNA: TGTGCCAGCGACCAGGGGCTTACACACACAGATACGCAGTATTTT. This translates into CASDQGLTHTDTQYF.

This clonotype was found many times. V is TRBV6-1 and J is TRBJ1-2, with a tentative D call TRBD1 (6 bases). Germline V CDR1 and CDR2: MNHNS, SASEGT. Deletions cut 5 bases from V and 8 bases from J, with 30 bases between. This CDR3 spans 18 amino acids. Here the CDR3 reads CASSPRTDIIWGRRGYTF. The CDR3 coding sequence is TGTGCCAGCAGTCCAAGGACGGATATAATTTGGGGGCGGCGAGGCTACACCTTC.

This clonotype was observed once. This sequence joins TRBV29-1 and TRBJ2-7; 8 positions match TRBD2. J was trimmed by 2 bases and V by 4 bases; bases with no gene match: 4. Germline loops: CDR1 SQVTM, CDR2 ANQGSEA. This CDR3 has 13 amino acids. DNA of the CDR3: TGCAGCGTTGTGTTAGCGGGGACCTACGAGCAGTACTTC. Translation gives CSVVLAGTYEQYF.

This chain uses TRBV2 with TRBJ2-5, with 8 bases aligning to TRBD1. Per the germline V gene, CDR1 is SNHLY and CDR2 is FYNNEI. This CDR3 has 16 amino acids. The ends lost 6 bases at V and 3 bases at J; junction bases unmatched: 12. The CDR3 sequence: CASRPRRQGIEETQYF. The DNA for the CDR3 is TGTGCCAGCAGGCCAAGACGACAGGGGATCGAAGAGACCCAGTACTTC.

The gene calls are TRBV6-2 or TRBV6-3 and TRBJ2-7, with 8 bases identical to TRBD1. Germline loops: CDR1 MNHEY, CDR2 SVGEGT. V shed 0 bases and J 2 bases; nucleotides not matched to a gene: 9. This CDR3 contains 17 residues. CDR3 bases: TGTGCCAGCAGTTACTCGACCTCAGGGGGCCCAGCCTACGAGCAGTACTTC. Protein sequence: CASSYSTSGGPAYEQYF.

The V gene is TRBV7-9, the J gene TRBJ2-7; 7 bases agree with TRBD1. Germline V gene data show CDR1 as SEHNR and CDR2 as FQNEAQ (reference sequence). The junction had 9 bases not matched to a gene; V was cut back by 5 bases and J by 2 bases. The CDR3 spans 15 residues. The DNA of the CDR3 is TGTGCCAGCAGCCAACAGGGGATAATGCCCTACGAGCAGTACTTC. This translates into CASSQQGIMPYEQYF.

This clonotype has only a few counts. V is TRBV29-1 and J is TRBJ1-1; D unresolved. In germline, CDR1 is SQVTM, CDR2 ANQGSEA. The CDR3 runs 12 residues. Trimming left V 4 bases short and J 0 bases short, with 6 bases between. The CDR3 nucleotides read TGCAGCGTTGGCCGGGTGAACACTGAAGCTTTCTTT. It is translated as CSVGRVNTEAFF.

This sequence joins TRBV6-1 and TRBJ2-1; 12 bases are shared with TRBD2. The CDR3 contains 17 residues. CDR1 is MNHNS and CDR2 is SASEGT in the germline V gene. V lost 7 bases to trimming and J lost 0 bases; unmatched junction nucleotides: 7. This chain's CDR3 is CASMASGRVSSYNEQFF. The CDR3 DNA follows: TGTGCCAGCATGGCTAGCGGGAGGGTGAGCTCCTACAATGAGCAGTTCTTC.

This clonotype was seen many times. The chain is built from TRBV15 and TRBJ1-1; D perhaps matches TRBD1 (5 bases). The CDR3 contains 15 residues. Germline CDR1 and CDR2: LNHNV and YYDKDF (reference sequence). The V gene lost 5 bases and the J gene lost 5 bases, with 18 bases spanning the gap. The CDR3 sequence: CATSVETDGWTEAFF. CDR3 in DNA: TGTGCCACCAGCGTTGAGACAGATGGTTGGACTGAAGCTTTCTTT.